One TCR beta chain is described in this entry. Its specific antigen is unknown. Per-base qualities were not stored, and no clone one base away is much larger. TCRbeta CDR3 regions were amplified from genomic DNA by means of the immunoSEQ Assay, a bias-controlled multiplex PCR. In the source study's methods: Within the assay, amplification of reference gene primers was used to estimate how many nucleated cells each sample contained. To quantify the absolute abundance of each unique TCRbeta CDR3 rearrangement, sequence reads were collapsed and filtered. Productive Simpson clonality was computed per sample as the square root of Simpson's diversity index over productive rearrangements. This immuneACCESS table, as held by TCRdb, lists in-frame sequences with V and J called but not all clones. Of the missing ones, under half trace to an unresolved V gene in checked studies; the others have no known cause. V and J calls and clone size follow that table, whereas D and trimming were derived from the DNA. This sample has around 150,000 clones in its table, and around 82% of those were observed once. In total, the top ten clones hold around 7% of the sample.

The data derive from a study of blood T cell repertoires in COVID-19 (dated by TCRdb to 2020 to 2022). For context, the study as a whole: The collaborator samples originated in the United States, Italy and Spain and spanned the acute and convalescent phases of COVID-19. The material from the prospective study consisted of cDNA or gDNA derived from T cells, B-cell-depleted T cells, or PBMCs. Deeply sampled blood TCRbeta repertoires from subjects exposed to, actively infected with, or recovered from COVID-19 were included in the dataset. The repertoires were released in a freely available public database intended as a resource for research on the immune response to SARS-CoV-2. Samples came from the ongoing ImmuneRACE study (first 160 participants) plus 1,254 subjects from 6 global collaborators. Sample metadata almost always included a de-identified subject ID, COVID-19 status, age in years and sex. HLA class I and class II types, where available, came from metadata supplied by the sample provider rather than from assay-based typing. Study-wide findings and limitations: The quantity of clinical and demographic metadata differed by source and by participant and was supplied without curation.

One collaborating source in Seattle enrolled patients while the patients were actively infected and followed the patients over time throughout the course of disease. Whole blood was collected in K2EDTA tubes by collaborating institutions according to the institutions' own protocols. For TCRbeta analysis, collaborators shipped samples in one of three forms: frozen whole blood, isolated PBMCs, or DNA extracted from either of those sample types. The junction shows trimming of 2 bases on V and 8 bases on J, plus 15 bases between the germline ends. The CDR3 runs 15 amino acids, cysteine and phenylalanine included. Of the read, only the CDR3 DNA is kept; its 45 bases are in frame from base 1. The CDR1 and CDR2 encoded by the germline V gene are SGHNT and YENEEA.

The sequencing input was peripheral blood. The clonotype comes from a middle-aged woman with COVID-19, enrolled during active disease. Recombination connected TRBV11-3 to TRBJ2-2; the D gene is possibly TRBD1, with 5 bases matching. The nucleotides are TGTGCCAGCAGCTTACTAGGGGCTCCCAGTGGGGAGCTGTTTTTT. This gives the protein CASSLLGAPSGELFF. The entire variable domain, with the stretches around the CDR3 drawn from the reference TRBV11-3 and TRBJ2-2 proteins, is EAGVVQSPRYKIIEKKQPVAFWCNPISGHNTLYWYLQNLGQGPELLIRYENEEAVDDSQLPKDRFSAERLKGVDSTLKIQPAELGDSAVYLCASSLLGAPSGELFFGEGSRLTVL.